These T cell receptor beta chains were read from a single sample in a study of blood T cell repertoires in COVID-19. Assay used: immunoSEQ multiplex PCR; TCRdb lists only in-frame clones, some missing. The sample holds about 220,000 clones, around 91% seen once. The sample comprised PBMCs or T cells enriched from blood (not recorded which). The origin of the receptors is a woman between 18 and 30 years old in a cohort exposed to, infected with or recovered from COVID-19 (not recorded which). Both conserved end residues are part of each CDR3. The D gene is left open where the match is weak. Only part of the rows carry a size: once, few, many, or a class if the clone is expanded.

J gene,clone size,D gene,V gene,CDR3 length,CDR3 DNA,CDR3 protein
TRBJ1-2,-,-,TRBV14,14,TGTGCCAGCAGCCTAGAGAGGAGGGTCGGGGGCTACACCTTC,CASSLERRVGGYTF
TRBJ1-4,-,TRBD1,TRBV2,14,TGTGCCAGCAGTGATGGACAGGGAGAAGAAAAACTGTTTTTT,CASSDGQGEEKLFF
TRBJ1-4,-,-,TRBV28,15,TGTGCCAGCAGTCTTCCCCAGGGAACGCGTGAAAAACTGTTTTTT,CASSLPQGTREKLFF
TRBJ2-7,few,-,TRBV6-5,16,TGTGCCAGCAGTTACTCGATAGGCGGAAGCTCCTACGAGCAGTACTTC,CASSYSIGGSSYEQYF
TRBJ1-2,-,-,TRBV19,15,TGTGCCAGTAGGTCTTTTAGGCGGTTGAGCTATGGCTACACCTTC,CASRSFRRLSYGYTF
TRBJ1-2,-,-,TRBV5-5,14,TGTGCCAGCAGCTTGGAACAGGCCGACCTTGGCTACACCTTC,CASSLEQADLGYTF
TRBJ2-3,-,-,TRBV5-6,14,TGTGCCAGCAGCCAACGGACTACACCAGATACGCAGTATTTT,CASSQRTTPDTQYF
TRBJ2-1,once,TRBD2,TRBV28,15,TGTGCCAGCAGCCCTAGCGGGGAAGGGTACAATGAGCAGTTCTTC,CASSPSGEGYNEQFF
TRBJ2-7,-,TRBD1,TRBV5-1,14,TGCGCCAGCAGCCCGGACAGGGAGCCCTACGAGCAGTACTTC,CASSPDREPYEQYF
TRBJ2-3,-,TRBD2,TRBV6-5,13,TGTGCCTCGAGCGGGAGGGAAACAGATACGCAGTATTTT,CASSGRETDTQYF
TRBJ1-6,-,-,TRBV7-3,13,TGTGCCAGCAGCACCCACAGGGACTCACCCCTCCACTTT,CASSTHRDSPLHF
TRBJ1-4,-,-,TRBV4-2,15,TGTGCCAGCAGCCAAAACACGGGGGTTAATGAAAAACTGTTTTTT,CASSQNTGVNEKLFF
TRBJ2-5,-,-,TRBV19,14,TGTGCCAGTAGTATAGGCCGCGGACAAGAGACCCAGTACTTC,CASSIGRGQETQYF
TRBJ1-1,-,-,TRBV5-1,12,TGCGCCAGCAGCTTTCATAACACTGAAGCTTTCTTT,CASSFHNTEAFF
TRBJ2-7,-,-,TRBV15,16,TGTGCCACCAGCAGTGGGCTGGTCGGCTGGAGGTACGAGCAGTACTTC,CATSSGLVGWRYEQYF
TRBJ2-3,-,TRBD1,TRBV2,15,TGTGCCAGCAGTCGAGGGGGCGCGATGGCAGATACGCAGTATTTT,CASSRGGAMADTQYF
TRBJ1-2,-,-,TRBV27,14,TGTGCCAGCAGTTTAAGAACAGATAACTATGGCTACACCTTC,CASSLRTDNYGYTF
TRBJ2-3,-,TRBD1,TRBV6-6,15,TGTGCCAGCAGCGGTGGGACAGTCAGCACAGATACGCAGTATTTT,CASSGGTVSTDTQYF
TRBJ2-3,-,TRBD2,TRBV28,15,TGTGCCAGCAGTTCCCTAGCGGGGAGCACAGATACGCAGTATTTT,CASSSLAGSTDTQYF
TRBJ1-3,-,TRBD1,TRBV5-5,17,TGTGCCAGCAGCCTAGATTCGACAGGGGGCAGCGGAGACACCATATATTTT,CASSLDSTGGSGDTIYF
TRBJ1-3,-,-,TRBV11-2,16,TGTGCCAGCAGCTTACCCTCGACAGTATCTGGAAACACCATATATTTT,CASSLPSTVSGNTIYF
TRBJ1-1,-,-,TRBV18,15,TGTGCCAGCTCGCAAATGACAGGCCAGCACACTGAAGCTTTCTTT,CASSQMTGQHTEAFF
TRBJ1-3,-,-,TRBV4-2,19,TGTGCCAGCAGCCAAGTCGAAGCATGGACAACCGACTCTGGAAACACCATATATTTT,CASSQVEAWTTDSGNTIYF
TRBJ2-3,-,-,TRBV7-2,15,TGTGCCAGCAGCTTTTTGACAGCCAGAGTAGATACGCAGTATTTT,CASSFLTARVDTQYF
TRBJ2-1,-,-,TRBV7-3,13,TGTGCCAGCAGCTTATCGGGTGGCAATGAGCAGTTCTTC,CASSLSGGNEQFF
TRBJ1-1,-,-,TRBV11-2,13,TGTGCCAGCAGCTGGGAGGGGTTTACTGAAGCTTTCTTT,CASSWEGFTEAFF
TRBJ1-1,-,-,TRBV7-2,14,TGTGCCAGCAGCTTACAGGGGATGAACACTGAAGCTTTCTTT,CASSLQGMNTEAFF
TRBJ2-7,-,TRBD1,TRBV27,14,TGTGCCAGCAGTGGACAGGAGAACTCCTACGAGCAGTACTTC,CASSGQENSYEQYF